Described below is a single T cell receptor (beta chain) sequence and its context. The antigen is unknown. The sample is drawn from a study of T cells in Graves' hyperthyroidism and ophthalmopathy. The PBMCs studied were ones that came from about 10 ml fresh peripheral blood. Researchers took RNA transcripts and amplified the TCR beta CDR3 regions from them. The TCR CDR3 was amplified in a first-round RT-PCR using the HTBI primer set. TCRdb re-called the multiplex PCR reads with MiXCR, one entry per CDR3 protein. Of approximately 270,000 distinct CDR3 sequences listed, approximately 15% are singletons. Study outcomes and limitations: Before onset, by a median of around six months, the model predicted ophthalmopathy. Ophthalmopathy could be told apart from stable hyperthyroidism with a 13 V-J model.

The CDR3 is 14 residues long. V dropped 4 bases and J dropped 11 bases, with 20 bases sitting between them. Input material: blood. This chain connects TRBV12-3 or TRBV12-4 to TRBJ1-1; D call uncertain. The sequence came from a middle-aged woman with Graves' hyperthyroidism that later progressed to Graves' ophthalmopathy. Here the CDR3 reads CASSSLRVQHTAFF. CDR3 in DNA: TGTGCCAGCAGTTCCCTAAGGGTCCAGCATACGGCTTTCTTT.